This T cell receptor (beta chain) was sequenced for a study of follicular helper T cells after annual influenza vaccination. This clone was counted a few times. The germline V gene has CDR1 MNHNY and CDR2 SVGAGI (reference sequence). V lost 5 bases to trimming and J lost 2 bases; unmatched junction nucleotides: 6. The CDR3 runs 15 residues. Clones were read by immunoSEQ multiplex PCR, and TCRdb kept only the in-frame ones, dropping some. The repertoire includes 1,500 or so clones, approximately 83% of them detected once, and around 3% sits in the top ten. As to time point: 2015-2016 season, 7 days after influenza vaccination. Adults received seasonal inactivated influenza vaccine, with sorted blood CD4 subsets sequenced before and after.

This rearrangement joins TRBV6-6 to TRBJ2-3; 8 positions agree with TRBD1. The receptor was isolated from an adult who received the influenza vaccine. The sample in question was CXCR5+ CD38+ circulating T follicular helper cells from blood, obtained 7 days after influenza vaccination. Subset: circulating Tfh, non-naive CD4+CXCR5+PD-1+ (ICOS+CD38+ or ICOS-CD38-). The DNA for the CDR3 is TGTGCCAGCAGTCCCGGGACAGGAATCACAGATACGCAGTATTTT. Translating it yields CASSPGTGITDTQYF.